The 14 T cell receptor beta chains in this list originate from one sample, sequenced in a study of shared clonotypes between healthy human individuals. Terminally differentiated effector memory CD45RA+ cells were excluded from the naive CD8 cells, which were CD45RO-negative and positively selected for CCR7. Repertoires were generated with immunoSEQ multiplex PCR, while TCRdb's copy carries only in-frame clones and drops some. The data show roughly 2.1 million clones, with about 93% seen just once and over 1.5% held by the top ten. The sample taken for sequencing was naive CD8+ T cells from PBMCs. The receptors shown here come from a man aged 18-30 years in good health. Some clones in this sample may be carry-over from other donors' samples.

The rearrangement links TRBV7-9 to TRBJ2-5; unclear D gene. The CDR3 consists of 16 residues. The ends were cut back, 3 bases at V and 5 bases at J, with 19 bases in the middle. Germline V lookup: CDR1 SEHNR, CDR2 FQNEAQ (reference sequence). The CDR3, as DNA: TGTGCCAGCAGCTTGGCCCCCGGTCCGGCGCGGGAGACCCAGTACTTC. Its protein product is CASSLAPGPARETQYF.

The gene calls are TRBV5-6 and TRBJ2-7, with 7 bases matching TRBD2. CDR1 SGHDT and CDR2 YYEEEE come from the germline V gene. The V gene end was trimmed by 4 bases and the J gene end by 3 bases; junction bases not matched to a gene: 10. The CDR3 runs to 15 residues. The CDR3 protein is CASSPSGEGLYEQYF. CDR3 DNA: TGTGCCAGCAGCCCCTCGGGGGAGGGCCTCTACGAGCAGTACTTC.

The chain links TRBV13 to TRBJ2-2, with 10 bases that match TRBD1. Trimming took 4 bases from V and 6 from J; bases not matched to a gene: 8. Germline CDR1 reads PRHDT; CDR2 reads FYEKMQ (reference sequence). This CDR3 is 16 amino acids long. The CDR3 DNA reads as TGTGCCAGCAGCTCCCGGGACAGGGGTACGTCCGGGGAGCTGTTTTTT. Its translation is CASSSRDRGTSGELFF.

The J gene is TRBJ2-3, the V gene TRBV5-6; tentatively, D is TRBD2 (7 bases). The CDR3 is made up of 16 amino acids. Germline CDR1 is SGHDT and CDR2 is YYEEEE. Deletions cut 4 bases from V and 0 bases from J, with 15 bases between. Here the CDR3 reads CASSTMGGTSTDTQYF. The DNA for the CDR3 is TGTGCCAGCAGCACAATGGGGGGGACAAGCACAGATACGCAGTATTTT.

In this sample, this clone turned up once. The chain carries TRBV7-8 and TRBJ2-1; TRBD2 is a possible D gene (6 bases). V lost 5 bases to trimming and J lost 4 bases, with 12 bases between them. Germline CDR1 SGHVS, CDR2 FQNEAQ. The CDR3 covers 14 residues. CDR3 sequence: CASSQWGEYNEQFF. The CDR3 nucleotides are TGTGCCAGCAGCCAATGGGGGGAATACAATGAGCAGTTCTTC.

Details on this clone: This specimen includes other DNA sequences encoding the same CDR3. The chain recombines TRBV28 with TRBJ1-1; TRBD1 matches at 7 bases. The CDR3 totals 14 residues. The trim removed 6 bases at V and 7 bases at J, leaving 11 bases unmatched. Germline V gives CDR1 MDHEN, CDR2 SYDVKM. The CDR3 DNA reads as TGTGCCAGCAGCTTCTACAGGGGTCTGAGTGAAGCTTTCTTT. Translated, it gives CASSFYRGLSEAFF. Full variable domain (remainder filled in from reference TRBV28 and TRBJ1-1): DVKVTQSSRYLVKRTGEKVFLECVQDMDHENMFWYRQDPGLGLRLIYFSYDVKMKEKGDIPEGYSVSREKKERFSLILESASTNQTSMYLCASSFYRGLSEAFFGQGTRLTVV.

The chain's CDR3 is CASSTFYEQYF. Written as DNA, the CDR3 is TGTGCCAGCTCAACATTTTACGAGCAGTACTTC. The V and J genes are TRBV25-1 and TRBJ2-7; D unresolved. The germline V gene encodes CDR1 MGHDK and CDR2 SYGVNS. This CDR3 spans 11 amino acids. V was pared by 8 bases and J by 4 bases, with 9 bases between.

As for this clone: Additional DNA sequences in this sample encode the identical CDR3. This chain connects TRBV11-2 to TRBJ2-7; D is ambiguous. CDR3 length equals 12 residues. The V gene's germline CDR1 is SGHAT and CDR2 FQNNGV. V lost 6 bases, J lost 4 bases, and 10 bases lay in between. The CDR3 reads CASSPSSYEQYF. CDR3 DNA sequence: TGTGCCAGCAGTCCCAGTAGTTACGAGCAGTACTTC.

For this clone: Other DNA sequences in the same sample also yield this CDR3. This rearrangement joins TRBV9 to TRBJ2-7; D may be TRBD1 (6 bases). The V and J ends lost 0 bases and 4 bases respectively, with 8 bases between them. The germline gives CDR1 SGDLS, CDR2 YYNGEE. The CDR3 covers 13 residues. DNA for the CDR3: TGTGCCAGCAGCGTAGCGGGGACATACGAGCAGTACTTC. Translation: CASSVAGTYEQYF.

The CDR3 here is CATSSAQGTDTQYF. The CDR3 coding sequence is TGTGCCACCAGCAGCGCACAGGGCACAGATACGCAGTATTTT. The chain recombines TRBV15 with TRBJ2-3; TRBD1 is a possible D gene (5 bases). CDR1 LNHNV and CDR2 YYDKDF come from the germline V gene (reference sequence). The CDR3 runs to 14 residues. The V end lost 3 bases, the J end lost 1 base, and 8 bases lay between the germline ends.

V and J are TRBV4-2 and TRBJ2-3, with D possibly being TRBD2 (5 bases). V lost 4 bases and J 2 bases, leaving 13 bases between the germline ends. CDR1 and CDR2 from the germline V gene are LGHNA and YNFKEQ. The CDR3 covers 15 residues. CDR3 nucleotide sequence: TGTGCCAGCAGCCTTACTAGACGGTACACAGATACGCAGTATTTT. Encoded protein: CASSLTRRYTDTQYF.

The V gene is TRBV5-5, the J gene TRBJ1-5; D gene uncertain. CDR1 SGHKS and CDR2 YYEKEE come from the germline V gene (reference sequence). Trimming pared 5 bases from V and 0 bases from J, leaving 9 bases between. CDR3 length: 14 amino acids. CDR3 sequence reads: CASSGEDSNQPQHF. DNA of the CDR3: TGTGCCAGCAGTGGGGAAGATAGCAATCAGCCCCAGCATTTT.

On this clone itself: The identical CDR3 is also encoded by other nucleotide sequences in the sample. The chain uses TRBV6-5 and TRBJ2-7, with a tentative D call TRBD1 (5 bases). The CDR3 is 14 residues long. Looked up from germline, CDR1 is MNHEY and CDR2 is SVGAGI. Trimming took 0 bases from V and 2 from J, leaving 8 bases between them. The CDR3, as DNA: TGTGCCAGCAGTTACTCGTGGGGCACCTACGAGCAGTACTTC. Translated: CASSYSWGTYEQYF.

The V and J genes are TRBV7-9 and TRBJ2-3; D may be TRBD1 (6 bases). V lost 4 bases, J lost 0 bases, and 11 bases lay in between. Germline V gene sequence: CDR1 SEHNR, CDR2 FQNEAQ (reference sequence). This CDR3 is 15 amino acids long. In DNA form, the CDR3 reads TGTGCCAGCAGCTACCCGGGACAAAGCACAGATACGCAGTATTTT. This encodes CASSYPGQSTDTQYF.